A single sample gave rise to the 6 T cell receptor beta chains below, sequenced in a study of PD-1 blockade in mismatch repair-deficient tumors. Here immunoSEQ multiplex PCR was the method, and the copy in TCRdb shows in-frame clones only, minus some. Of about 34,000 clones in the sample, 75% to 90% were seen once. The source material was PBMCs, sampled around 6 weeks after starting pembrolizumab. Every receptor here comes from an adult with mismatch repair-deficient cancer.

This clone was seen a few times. CDR3 nucleotides: TGTGCCAGCACCCGGACTAGCGGGGTAAATGAGCAGTTCTTC. It is translated as CASTRTSGVNEQFF. The V call is TRBV27, the J call TRBJ2-1, with TRBD2 matching 12 bases. This CDR3 is 14 amino acids long. CDR1 and CDR2 (germline): MNHEY, SMNVEV (reference sequence). V trimming: 7 bases; J trimming: 7 bases; junction bases outside the gene matches: 5.

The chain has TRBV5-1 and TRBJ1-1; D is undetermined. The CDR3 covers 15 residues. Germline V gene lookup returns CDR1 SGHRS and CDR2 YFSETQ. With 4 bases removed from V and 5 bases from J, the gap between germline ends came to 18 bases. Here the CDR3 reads CASSPGEGRVTEAFF. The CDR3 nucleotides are TGCGCCAGCAGCCCCGGGGAGGGAAGGGTTACTGAAGCTTTCTTT. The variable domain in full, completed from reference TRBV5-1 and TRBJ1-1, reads KAGVTQTPRYLIKTRGQQVTLSCSPISGHRSVSWYQQTPGQGLQFLFEYFSETQRNKGNFPGRFSGRQFSNSRSEMNVSTLELGDSALYLCASSPGEGRVTEAFFGQGTRLTVV.

This CDR3 reads CASSLHGSDTQYF. CDR3 in DNA: TGCGCCAGCAGCTTGCACGGTTCGGATACGCAGTATTTT. The chain links TRBV5-1 to TRBJ2-3; no definite D call. Trimming stripped 1 base from V and 6 bases from J, with 9 bases between. The CDR3 sequence is 13 residues long. CDR1 and CDR2 (germline): SGHRS, YFSETQ. Full variable domain (outside the CDR3, taken from reference TRBV5-1 and TRBJ2-3): KAGVTQTPRYLIKTRGQQVTLSCSPISGHRSVSWYQQTPGQGLQFLFEYFSETQRNKGNFPGRFSGRQFSNSRSEMNVSTLELGDSALYLCASSLHGSDTQYFGPGTRLTVL.

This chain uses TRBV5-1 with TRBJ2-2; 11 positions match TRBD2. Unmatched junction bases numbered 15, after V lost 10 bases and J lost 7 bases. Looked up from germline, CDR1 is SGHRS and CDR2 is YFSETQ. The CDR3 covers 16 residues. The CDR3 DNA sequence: TGCGCCTGCCAGCGAACTAGCGGGAGTCTCGTCGGGGAGCTGTTTTTT. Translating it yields CACQRTSGSLVGELFF. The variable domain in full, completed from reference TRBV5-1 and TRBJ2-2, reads KAGVTQTPRYLIKTRGQQVTLSCSPISGHRSVSWYQQTPGQGLQFLFEYFSETQRNKGNFPGRFSGRQFSNSRSEMNVSTLELGDSALYLCACQRTSGSLVGELFFGEGSRLTVL.

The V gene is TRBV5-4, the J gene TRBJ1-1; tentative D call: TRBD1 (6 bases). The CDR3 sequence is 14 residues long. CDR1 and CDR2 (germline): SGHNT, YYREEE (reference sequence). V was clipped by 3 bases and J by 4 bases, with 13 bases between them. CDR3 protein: CASSSLRGLTEAFF. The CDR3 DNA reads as TGTGCCAGCAGCTCACTCAGGGGCCTCACTGAAGCTTTCTTT. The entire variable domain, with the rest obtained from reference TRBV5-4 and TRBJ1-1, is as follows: ETGVTQSPTHLIKTRGQQVTLRCSSQSGHNTVSWYQQALGQGPQFIFQYYREEENGRGNFPPRFSGLQFPNYSSELNVNALELDDSALYLCASSSLRGLTEAFFGQGTRLTVV.

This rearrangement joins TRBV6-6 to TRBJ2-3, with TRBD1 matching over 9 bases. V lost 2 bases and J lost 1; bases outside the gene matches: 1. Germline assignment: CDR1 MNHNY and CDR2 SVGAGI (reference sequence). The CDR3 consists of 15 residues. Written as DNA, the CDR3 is TGTGCCAGCAGTTACCGGACAGGGGGCACAGATACGCAGTATTTT. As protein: CASSYRTGGTDTQYF.